One T cell receptor (beta chain) is described in this entry. A J-beta primer mix and a sample-barcoded 5' primer were used in a second PCR of about 6 to 12 cycles. MiXCR, applied by TCRdb to the 5' RACE reads, yields one record per CDR3 protein. Among about 700,000 distinct CDR3 sequences, less than 40% were seen once, and the ten largest hold about 16%. Germline CDR1 reads SGHTA; CDR2 reads FQGTGA. Trimming took 4 bases from V and 8 from J, leaving 12 bases between them. CDR3 length equals 14 residues. The source of the sample is a study of blood T cells in healthy people across ages. The sequenced material came from blood. This chain joins TRBV7-3 and TRBJ2-6; no clear D. This clonotype was sampled from a woman older than 75 in good health. CDR3 amino acids: CASSSPLVSNVLTF. CDR3 DNA sequence: TGTGCCAGCAGCTCCCCCCTGGTTTCCAACGTCCTGACTTTC.